A selection of T cell receptor beta chains follows, all from one sample in a study of shared T cell receptors in the human thymus. Here immunoSEQ multiplex PCR was the method, and the copy in TCRdb shows in-frame clones only, minus some. The table shows roughly 710,000 clones, with 70% to 90% occurring only once. This sample also belongs to another study, concerning human thymus T cells.

The sequencing sample was made of thymocytes. These receptor sequences come from a girl less than two years old with a congenital heart defect. Each CDR3 is given with its conserved first and last residue. A D gene is named only where the DNA matches it firmly. Size is stated for part of the rows, as once, few or many counts, or as a class when the clone is expanded.

d_call j_call v_call clone_size cdr3_nt cdr3_aa
. TRBJ2-6 TRBV4-1 . TGCGCCAGCAGCCAAGATGAGTGGCGGGTTAGCTCTGGGGCCAACGTCCTGACTTTC CASSQDEWRVSSGANVLTF
. TRBJ2-3 TRBV15 . TGTGCCACCAGCAGAGATCCCTCCTACCCCAATACGCAGTATTTT CATSRDPSYPNTQYF
TRBD1 TRBJ1-2 TRBV19 . TGTGCCAGTAGTAGGGACAGGATCCTCTATGGCTACACCTTC CASSRDRILYGYTF
. TRBJ2-3 TRBV6-1 . TGTGCCAGCAGAGAAATAGGACTCTCTGGGGCGCAGTATTTT CASREIGLSGAQYF
TRBD1 TRBJ1-2 TRBV6-1 . TGTGCCAGCAGTCCGCGACAGGGGGCCCATGGCTACACCTTC CASSPRQGAHGYTF
. TRBJ1-4 TRBV15 . TGTGCCACCAGCAGGCCCCCCGGGTTCGCAACTAATGAAAAACTGTTTTTT CATSRPPGFATNEKLFF
TRBD1 TRBJ1-2 TRBV5-1 . TGCGCCAGCAGCCTCCGCACAATGGACAGGGCAGATGGCTACACCTTC CASSLRTMDRADGYTF
TRBD2 TRBJ2-3 TRBV28 few TGTGCCAGTGGGGGGGACCCAACTAAGCGCACAGATACGCAGTATTTT CASGGDPTKRTDTQYF
TRBD1 TRBJ1-2 TRBV29-1 . TGCAGCGTTGAGAGGGGAGACAGGGGGCGCAGGCATGGCTACACCTTC CSVERGDRGRRHGYTF
. TRBJ1-5 TRBV4-1 . TGCGCCAGCAGCCAAGAACGCAGGGGTAATCAGCCCCAGCATTTT CASSQERRGNQPQHF
TRBD1 TRBJ1-1 TRBV2 few TGTGCCAGCAGAAGGGACAGGGTCAAAAGGGTGTGCACTGAAGCTTTCTTT CASRRDRVKRVCTEAFF
. TRBJ1-1 TRBV6-6 . TGTGCCAGCAGCCACCCTGGGGGGGACACTGAAGCTTTCTTT CASSHPGGDTEAFF
TRBD1 TRBJ1-1 TRBV5-1 . TGCGCCAGCAGCTTGAGGGGACAGGGGAATACTGAAGCTTTCTTT CASSLRGQGNTEAFF
. TRBJ2-7 TRBV2 . TGTGCCAGCTTGATGACAGGCCGGGTAGCAGGGCCTGTATACGAGCAGTACTTC CASLMTGRVAGPVYEQYF